Listed below are T cell receptor beta chains from one sample, sequenced in a study of CD8 T cells in ankylosing spondylitis. A single record per CDR3 protein comes from TCRdb applying MiXCR to the 5' RACE reads. The data contain about 69,000 distinct CDR3 sequences, less than 6% of them singletons. The sequenced material came from blood, either unsorted or a sorted T cell fraction (not recorded which). Source of these receptors: a male donor with ankylosing spondylitis or in good health (not recorded which). CDR3s include the opening cysteine and the closing phenylalanine or tryptophan. Fields, in order: J gene, D gene, V gene, clone size, CDR3 DNA, CDR3 protein. The D gene is left open where the match is weak. Clone sizes are given selectively: once, few, many, or a class where the clone is expanded.

>TRBJ2-5|TRBD2|TRBV20-1|many
TGCAGTGCTGGACTAGCGGGGGGTCCTAAAGAGACCCAGTACTTC
CSAGLAGGPKETQYF
>TRBJ1-3|.|TRBV5-1|many
TGCGCCAGCAGCCTGGACAGCTCTGGAAACACCATATATTTT
CASSLDSSGNTIYF
>TRBJ2-5|.|TRBV5-1|many
TGCGCCACTTCGGGTGGGGAGACCCAGTACTTC
CATSGGETQYF
>TRBJ2-7|.|TRBV2|many
TGTGCCAGCAGTGCAGGGTATTACGAGCAGTACTTC
CASSAGYYEQYF
>TRBJ2-3|.|TRBV29-1|many
TGCAGCGTTGGTAGAGGGTTGGCAGATACGCAGTATTTT
CSVGRGLADTQYF
>TRBJ2-1|.|TRBV29-1|few
TGCAGCGTTCGCCTAGGGAATGAGCAGTTCTTC
CSVRLGNEQFF
>TRBJ2-3|TRBD2|TRBV24-1|many
TGTGCCACCGCTCAGCGAGCGGGGGCCCTTAGTACGCAGTATTTT
CATAQRAGALSTQYF
>TRBJ2-1|.|TRBV7-7|many
TGTGCTAGCAGCCCAAGGGCAGGTACCTCCTACAATGAGCAGTTCTTC
CASSPRAGTSYNEQFF
>TRBJ2-2|TRBD2|TRBV5-4|many
TGTGCCAGCAGCTTCTCCGGGGGGGCGAACACCGGGGAGCTGTTTTTT
CASSFSGGANTGELFF
>TRBJ2-1|.|TRBV28|many
TGTGCCAGCAGTTTGCGACGGGGGGAGCAGTTCTTC
CASSLRRGEQFF
>TRBJ2-5|TRBD1|TRBV18|many
TGTGCCAGCTCACCCCGGACAGGCGGGGAGACCCAGTACTTC
CASSPRTGGETQYF
>TRBJ2-7|TRBD1|TRBV6-1|many
TGTGCCAGCAGTGAAAGGGGGACAGGGGCCTACGAGCAGTACTTC
CASSERGTGAYEQYF
>TRBJ2-1|TRBD2|TRBV6-2/TRBV6-3|few
TGTGCCAGCAGTTATGTGCCTAGCGGGGGGGCGTCTGAGCAGTTCTTC
CASSYVPSGGASEQFF
>TRBJ1-1|.|TRBV20-1|medium-sized
TGCAGTGCCCAAGAGGGCACTGAAGCTTTCTTT
CSAQEGTEAFF
>TRBJ1-1|.|TRBV5-1|many
TGCGCCAGCAGCAGAGGGACGCTCAAGGACACTGAAGCTTTCTTT
CASSRGTLKDTEAFF
>TRBJ2-2|TRBD2|TRBV20-1|.
TGCTGTGCTAGATTGGGGACTAGCGGGGGGCCGAGGACCGGGGAGCTGTTTTTT
CCARLGTSGGPRTGELFF
>TRBJ1-5|.|TRBV20-1|many
TGCAGTGCTAGAGGGGACGGGGGCAATCAGCCCCAGCATTTT
CSARGDGGNQPQHF
>TRBJ1-2|.|TRBV11-1|many
TGTGCCAGCAGCCCAAGGACAGCACGACTCGATGGCTACACCTTC
CASSPRTARLDGYTF
>TRBJ2-7|TRBD2|TRBV12-3/TRBV12-4|many
TGTGCCAGCGCACCTAGCGGGGGGCTCTACGAGCAGTACTTC
CASAPSGGLYEQYF
>TRBJ2-7|.|TRBV12-3/TRBV12-4|many
TGTGCCAGCAGTTTAGGAACAGGGTATGGCGACGAGCAGTACTTC
CASSLGTGYGDEQYF
>TRBJ2-2|TRBD2|TRBV11-2|.
TGTACCAGCAGCTTCCCCAGTAGCGGGGGGAGCACCGGGGAGCTGTTTTTT
CTSSFPSSGGSTGELFF
>TRBJ2-2|.|TRBV5-1|many
TGCGCCAGCAGTATCGGCGGGGCGTTGAACACCGGGGAGCTGTTTTTT
CASSIGGALNTGELFF
>TRBJ1-2|.|TRBV29-1|few
TGCAGCGTTGAAAACAGGGACTATGGCTACACCTTC
CSVENRDYGYTF
>TRBJ2-1|TRBD1|TRBV18|many
TGTGCCAGCTCACCACCCGGGACAGGGAGGGATGAGCAGTTCTTC
CASSPPGTGRDEQFF
>TRBJ1-5|.|TRBV6-5|.
TGTGCCAGCAGCCCCCGCCCGAATCAGCCCCAGCATTTT
CASSPRPNQPQHF
>TRBJ2-2|.|TRBV29-1|many
TGCAGCGTCTTACAGGGCGGGGAGCTGTTTTTT
CSVLQGGELFF
>TRBJ2-2|TRBD2|TRBV14|medium-sized
TGTGCCAGTTCGCCAAGTTTAGCGGGGGCCTTCACCGGGGAGCTGTTTTTT
CASSPSLAGAFTGELFF
>TRBJ1-1|.|TRBV7-2|many
TGTGCCAGCAGCTTAACGGGTTCGAGCACTGAAGCTTTCTTT
CASSLTGSSTEAFF
>TRBJ1-3|.|TRBV13|many
TGTGCCAGCAGCCCCCCGTCGCGCTCTGGAAACACCATATATTTT
CASSPPSRSGNTIYF
>TRBJ1-2|.|TRBV3-1|many
TGTGCCAGCAGCCAAGGTCACCAGTTATTCTATGGCTACACCTTC
CASSQGHQLFYGYTF
>TRBJ1-4|.|TRBV29-1|many
TGCAGCGTGCTCCCAACGGGTGAAAAACTGTTTTTT
CSVLPTGEKLFF
>TRBJ2-2|.|TRBV5-1|many
TGCGCCAGCAGCTTGACGGTCGCGAACACCGGGGAGCTGTTTTTT
CASSLTVANTGELFF
>TRBJ2-7|.|TRBV9|.
TGTGCTAGCAGTCGGGACTGCCTCTCCTACGAGCAGTACTTC
CASSRDCLSYEQYF
>TRBJ2-7|TRBD1|TRBV5-1|many
TGCGCCAGCACCTTACAGGGGTTTTCCTACGAGCAGTACTTC
CASTLQGFSYEQYF
>TRBJ2-7|.|TRBV4-3|many
TGCGCCAGCAGCCAAAGGGACGGTATCTACGAGCAGTACTTC
CASSQRDGIYEQYF
>TRBJ2-5|.|TRBV5-1|many
TGCGCCAGCAGCCCCTCATCGACGGTACAAGAGACCCAGTACTTC
CASSPSSTVQETQYF
>TRBJ2-7|TRBD1|TRBV5-1|few
TGCGCCAGCAGCCCCGGGACAGGGGTCTACGAGCAGTACTTC
CASSPGTGVYEQYF
>TRBJ1-1|.|TRBV4-1|many
TGCGCCAGCAGCCAAGAATGGGCAGATAGTACTGAAGCTTTCTTT
CASSQEWADSTEAFF
>TRBJ1-2|TRBD1|TRBV7-8|many
TGTGCCAGCAGCGCCGAGGTCCTGGGGACAGCCAATGGCTACACCTTC
CASSAEVLGTANGYTF
>TRBJ2-2|TRBD2|TRBV9|many
TGTGCCAGCAGCGCCCTCCATCGCGGGGGACCGAACACCGGGGAGCTGTTTTTT
CASSALHRGGPNTGELFF
>TRBJ2-1|TRBD1|TRBV24-1|many
TGTGCCACCAGTGCCCTGGACAGGGACTACAATGAGCAGTTCTTC
CATSALDRDYNEQFF
>TRBJ1-4|.|TRBV7-9|many
TGTGCCAGCAGCCTGACAGAAACTAATGAAAAACTGTTTTTT
CASSLTETNEKLFF
>TRBJ1-2|TRBD1|TRBV18|.
TGTGCCAGCTCACGGGACAGAGGGGGCTATGGCTACACCTTC
CASSRDRGGYGYTF
>TRBJ1-2|.|TRBV3-1|.
TGTGCCATCTGGTTATGGGGGGGCCGAGGGCGGGTTAATGATGGCTACACCTTC
CAIWLWGGRGRVNDGYTF
>TRBJ1-1|.|TRBV7-6|many
TGTGCCAGCAGCCTAGGACCAGCGGGTAGGAGGGGCACTGAAGCTTTCTTT
CASSLGPAGRRGTEAFF
>TRBJ2-3|.|TRBV20-1|many
TGCAGTGCGCGCTCTAGCGTCGATACGCAGTATTTT
CSARSSVDTQYF
>TRBJ2-1|TRBD1|TRBV7-2|many
TGTGCCAGCAGGACAGGGGGCTCCTCCTACAATGAGCAGTTCTTC
CASRTGGSSYNEQFF
>TRBJ2-5|.|TRBV27|many
TGTGCCAGCAGTCGATCCTCCGGGGCCCAAGAGACCCAGTACTTC
CASSRSSGAQETQYF
>TRBJ1-1|TRBD1|TRBV20-1|many
TGCAGTGCCAGGACAGGGAGCAGGGACACTGAAGCTTTCTTT
CSARTGSRDTEAFF
>TRBJ2-2|TRBD1|TRBV9|many
TGTGCCAGCAGCGTCCCGGGACAGGGGCCCACCGGGGAGCTGTTTTTT
CASSVPGQGPTGELFF
>TRBJ2-2|.|TRBV20-1|.
TGCAGTGCTAGAGATGGGGGGGCTAAGATCACCGGGGAGCTGTTTTTT
CSARDGGAKITGELFF